One sample yielded the 7 T cell receptor beta chains listed below, sequenced in a study of blood T cell repertoires in COVID-19. Repertoires were generated with immunoSEQ multiplex PCR, while TCRdb's copy carries only in-frame clones and drops some. The table has about 350,000 clones, approximately 86% seen once. Sequenced material: peripheral blood. These receptors all come from a woman aged 60 to 75 with COVID-19, enrolled during active disease.

This clone has ten or more counts. The rearrangement uses TRBV6-6 and TRBJ1-6, with D perhaps TRBD1 (5 bases). The germline CDR1 and CDR2 sequences are MNHNY and SVGAGI (reference sequence). The V end lost 5 bases, the J end lost 11 bases, and 10 bases lay between the germline ends. This CDR3 comprises 12 residues. CDR3: CASSPDTPPLHF. CDR3 bases: TGTGCCAGCAGTCCGGACACCCCACCCCTCCACTTT.

V is TRBV9 and J is TRBJ2-1; 10 positions match TRBD2. V lost 4 bases to trimming and J lost 4 bases; unmatched junction nucleotides: 8. This CDR3 contains 16 residues. Germline V gene sequence: CDR1 SGDLS, CDR2 YYNGEE. The CDR3 DNA reads as TGTGCCAGCAGCTTCACAGCGGGGGGGTCTTACAATGAGCAGTTCTTC. Its protein product is CASSFTAGGSYNEQFF. Variable domain in full (rest from reference TRBV9 and TRBJ2-1): DSGVTQTPKHLITATGQRVTLRCSPRSGDLSVYWYQQSLDQGLQFLIQYYNGEERAKGNILERFSAQQFPDLHSELNLSSLELGDSALYFCASSFTAGGSYNEQFFGPGTRLTVL.

In this sample, this clone turned up once. J is TRBJ2-1 and V is TRBV18; D is possibly TRBD1 (5 bases). Deletions cut 2 bases from V and 7 bases from J, with 15 bases between. The CDR3 is 15 residues long. CDR1 is KGHSH and CDR2 is LQKENI in the germline V gene. This CDR3 reads CASSPRGHPLNEQFF. The CDR3 nucleotides read TGTGCCAGCTCACCAAGGGGTCACCCATTAAATGAGCAGTTCTTC.

This chain joins TRBV19 and TRBJ1-5; 8 bases line up with TRBD1. V trimming: 5 bases; J trimming: 6 bases; junction bases outside the gene matches: 9. Germline V gene lookup returns CDR1 LNHDA and CDR2 SQIVND (reference sequence). This CDR3 is built from 15 residues. The chain's CDR3 is CASSGLQGESQPQHF. The CDR3 DNA sequence: TGTGCCAGTAGTGGCCTACAGGGGGAGAGTCAGCCCCAGCATTTT.

The chain couples TRBV15 to TRBJ2-3, with 10 positions matching TRBD1. The germline V gene encodes CDR1 LNHNV and CDR2 YYDKDF (reference sequence). Trimming took 8 bases from V and 5 from J; bases not matched to a gene: 13. The CDR3 is made up of 16 amino acids. The CDR3 bases are TGTGCCACCGCTAACGGGGGGGGACAGGGGAGAGATACGCAGTATTTT. Translated, it gives CATANGGGQGRDTQYF. The complete variable domain, with remaining parts taken from reference TRBV15 and TRBJ2-3, reads DAMVIQNPRYQVTQFGKPVTLSCSQTLNHNVMYWYQQKSSQAPKLLFHYYDKDFNNEADTPDNFQSRRPNTSFCFLDIRSPGLGDTAMYLCATANGGGQGRDTQYFGPGTRLTVL.

In DNA form, the CDR3 reads TGTGCCAGCAGCCCGGGACTATCAAACTATGGCTACACCTTC. Protein product: CASSPGLSNYGYTF. The chain employs TRBV6-4 and TRBJ1-2, with TRBD1 as a possible D gene (5 bases). Deletions cut 6 bases from V and 2 bases from J, with 13 bases between. Germline values: CDR1 MRHNA, CDR2 SNTAGT. The CDR3 is 14 amino acids.

This chain links TRBV18 with TRBJ2-7; 12 bases are a match to TRBD2. The J segment lost 0 bases and the V segment lost 3 bases, leaving 6 bases of the junction unmatched. CDR1 is KGHSH and CDR2 is LQKENI in the germline V gene. CDR3 length: 17 amino acids. CDR3 bases: TGTGCCAGCTCACCCGGACTAGCGGGGATGAGCTCCTACGAGCAGTACTTC. Protein sequence: CASSPGLAGMSSYEQYF.